This TCR beta chain comes out of a study of T-cell memory formation after mild COVID-19. Between the trimmed V and J ends, which lost 6 bases and 2 bases, there was a span of 8 bases. The CDR3 loop spans 12 amino acids. The germline V gene encodes CDR1 SGHAT and CDR2 FQNNGV. Sample barcodes and UMIs were carried by the TCR alpha and TCR beta cDNA libraries that 5'RACE generated with constant-segment primers. TCRdb redid the calling of the 5' RACE reads with MiXCR, one entry per CDR3 protein. The data contain 55,000 to 75,000 distinct CDR3 sequences, about a quarter of them seen just once; the ten biggest clones take up around 40%.

This chain uses TRBV11-2 with TRBJ2-7, with no clear D. The sample comprised PBMCs or a T cell subset sorted from them (not recorded which). The origin of this receptor is a man aged 18 to 29 who had mild COVID-19 (a few samples of this study predate the infection). Cell type and time point are not known. The CDR3: CASRAVPYEQYF. CDR3 DNA: TGTGCCAGCAGAGCCGTCCCCTACGAGCAGTACTTC.